This entry lists 26 T cell receptor beta chains sequenced from one sample in a study of shared clonotypes between healthy human individuals (dated by TCRdb to 2020 to 2022). To prepare the library, the immunoSEQ multiplex PCR assay was applied. This is the immuneACCESS table as TCRdb keeps it, with only in-frame sequences that have V and J called. A part of the clones is gone; compared with another copy, unresolved V genes explain less than half, and the rest is unexplained. The sample table shows under 1,900,000 clones, and around 98.5% are seen once. The ten most abundant clones make up around 0.33% of the sample. Sequencing input: naive CD4+ T cells sorted from blood. According to the study, the label for this sample's cell subset or site signals: CD45RA+ positively selected. The receptors were gathered from a man under 40 in good health.

DNA for the CDR3: TGTGCCACCAGCAGAGCCGCACGAGTTGAAAAACTGTTTTTT. Amino acids: CATSRAARVEKLFF. The chain recombines TRBV15 with TRBJ1-4; D gene uncertain. Germline-derived CDR1 and CDR2 are LNHNV and YYDKDF (reference sequence). With 1 base removed from V and 7 bases from J, the gap between germline ends came to 10 bases. This CDR3 has 14 amino acids.

The chain couples TRBV6-4 to TRBJ2-7; 9 bases match TRBD2. The CDR3 has 15 residues. CDR1 and CDR2 from the germline V gene are MRHNA and SNTAGT. V shed 8 bases, J shed 5 bases, and the junction held 13 bases outside the gene matches. Here the CDR3 DNA reads TGTGCCAGCCAAGAGAGTAGCGGGAGAGGACACGAGCAGTACTTC. Translating it yields CASQESSGRGHEQYF.

The chain carries TRBV5-4 and TRBJ2-5; D may be TRBD1 (6 bases). This CDR3 spans 13 amino acids. From germline, CDR1 is SGHNT and CDR2 YYREEE (reference sequence). The V end was cut by 2 bases, the J end by 3 bases, with 8 bases between. The CDR3 region has the DNA TGTGCCAGCAGCTTTTACAGGGAAGAGACCCAGTACTTC. Encoded protein: CASSFYREETQYF.

The chain uses TRBV7-6 and TRBJ2-7; 9 bases map to TRBD2. Per germline, CDR1 SGHVS and CDR2 FNYEAQ. V dropped 5 bases and J dropped 3; count of bases not matched to a gene: 11. The CDR3 has 16 amino acids. The CDR3 is CASSPISGRTHYEQYF. The DNA for the CDR3 is TGTGCCAGCAGCCCTATAAGCGGGAGGACTCACTACGAGCAGTACTTC.

The chain links TRBV28 to TRBJ2-2, with 7 bases identical to TRBD2. The CDR3 consists of 17 residues. Germline V gene sequence: CDR1 MDHEN, CDR2 SYDVKM. V lost 4 bases to trimming and J lost 8 bases; unmatched junction nucleotides: 16. The CDR3 is CASSSRTSATYSGELFF. CDR3 coding DNA: TGTGCCAGCAGTTCACGTACTAGCGCCACTTACAGTGGGGAGCTGTTTTTT.

The chain carries TRBV7-9 and TRBJ2-1, with D possibly matching TRBD1 (6 bases). The CDR3 spans 13 residues. V lost 0 bases to trimming and J lost 8 bases, with 8 bases between them. The germline gives CDR1 SEHNR, CDR2 FQNEAQ (reference sequence). CDR3 sequence reads: CASSLAGAYEQFF. In DNA form, the CDR3 reads TGTGCCAGCAGCTTAGCGGGGGCCTATGAGCAGTTCTTC.

This clone has just one count. This chain uses TRBV2 with TRBJ2-5; 12 bases map to TRBD1. Germline V gene lookup returns CDR1 SNHLY and CDR2 FYNNEI. The CDR3 is made up of 14 amino acids. V lost 5 bases to trimming and J lost 6 bases; unmatched junction nucleotides: 4. Here the CDR3 DNA reads TGTGCCAGCAGTTCCGGGACAGGGGGCCAGACCCAGTACTTC. It specifies CASSSGTGGQTQYF.

The chain has TRBV28 and TRBJ1-5; D remains unclear. Germline-derived CDR1 and CDR2 are MDHEN and SYDVKM. V was shortened by 4 bases and J by 4 bases, with 5 bases between the two germline ends. CDR3 length: 12 residues. CDR3 bases: TGTGCCAGCAGTTCAGCTAATCAGCCCCAGCATTTT. Encoded protein: CASSSANQPQHF.

The table lists this clone with a count of one. At the DNA level, this CDR3 is encoded by other sequences in the same sample as well. The chain uses TRBV5-1 and TRBJ2-7; D gene uncertain. The CDR3 runs 12 residues. Between the trimmed V and J ends, which lost 2 bases and 4 bases, there was a span of 7 bases. CDR1 is SGHRS, CDR2 YFSETQ, per germline. CDR3 residues: CASSLGRYEQYF. CDR3 DNA: TGCGCCAGCAGCTTAGGCAGATACGAGCAGTACTTC.

This clone was observed a single time. This chain joins TRBV27 and TRBJ2-5; the D is unclear. The CDR3 has 14 amino acids. V was pared by 6 bases and J by 1 base, with 12 bases between. In germline, CDR1 is MNHEY, CDR2 SMNVEV (reference sequence). The CDR3 protein is CASRKHGGQETQYF. The CDR3 DNA follows: TGTGCCAGCAGAAAACATGGCGGCCAAGAGACCCAGTACTTC.

The chain recombines TRBV4-3 with TRBJ1-4; D uncertain. With 3 bases removed from V and 8 bases from J, the gap between germline ends came to 19 bases. This CDR3 has 16 residues. The germline gives CDR1 LGHNA, CDR2 YSLEER. The CDR3 sequence: CASSHLPGKADEKLFF. The CDR3, as DNA: TGCGCCAGCAGCCACCTACCCGGAAAAGCAGACGAAAAACTGTTTTTT.

This chain uses TRBV10-1 with TRBJ2-5; the D is unclear. This CDR3 contains 12 residues. Germline values: CDR1 WNHNN, CDR2 SYGVQD (reference sequence). Trimming left V 0 bases short and J 11 bases short, with 10 bases between. CDR3 region: CASSESRAAQYF. The CDR3, as DNA: TGCGCCAGCAGTGAGTCGAGAGCAGCTCAGTACTTC.

The rearrangement joins TRBV9 to TRBJ1-2; the D gene is possibly TRBD1 (5 bases). CDR1 is SGDLS, CDR2 YYNGEE, per germline. The CDR3 totals 13 residues. Trimming took 4 bases from V and 5 from J, leaving 12 bases between them. The CDR3 DNA sequence: TGTGCCAGCAGCATCGGGACGGATTATGGCTACACCTTC. Translation gives CASSIGTDYGYTF.

The V call is TRBV6-4, the J call TRBJ2-3; maybe TRBD1 (5 bases). CDR1 and CDR2 from the germline V gene are MRHNA and SNTAGT. V gave up 6 bases and J gave up 3 bases, with 16 bases separating them. This CDR3 has 15 amino acids. As DNA, the CDR3 is TGTGCCAGCAGCCGACTCGGACAAGTTACAGATACGCAGTATTTT. Translated: CASSRLGQVTDTQYF.

V gene TRBV18 combines with J gene TRBJ1-2, with TRBD1 as a possible D gene (5 bases). V shed 0 bases and J shed 7 bases, with 30 bases lying between them. Germline V gene data show CDR1 as KGHSH and CDR2 as LQKENI. The CDR3 runs to 20 residues. In nucleotides, the CDR3 is TGTGCCAGCTCACCACCCGGTCATAGACAGCCAAACCCTCTTTATGGTGGCTACACCTTC. Amino acids: CASSPPGHRQPNPLYGGYTF.

The chain uses TRBV28 and TRBJ1-2, with TRBD1 matching over 8 bases. V shed 7 bases and J 4 bases; nucleotides not matched to a gene: 8. The CDR3 is 14 amino acids. Germline CDR1 reads MDHEN; CDR2 reads SYDVKM. The CDR3 spells CASTKTGQVYGYTF. Here the CDR3 DNA reads TGTGCCAGCACGAAGACGGGACAGGTCTATGGCTACACCTTC.

This chain links TRBV4-2 with TRBJ2-3, with D uncertain. CDR3 size: 17 residues. Germline V gene sequence: CDR1 LGHNA, CDR2 YNFKEQ. With 3 bases removed from V and 0 bases from J, the gap between germline ends came to 16 bases. The CDR3: CASSQGPLRDSTDTQYF. The DNA for the CDR3 is TGTGCCAGCAGCCAGGGCCCCTTAAGGGATAGCACAGATACGCAGTATTTT.

The genes are TRBV7-8 and TRBJ1-4; tentatively, D is TRBD1 (5 bases). V lost 5 bases and J lost 4, with 20 bases in between. The CDR3 has 17 residues. Germline lookup yields CDR1 SGHVS and CDR2 FQNEAQ. The CDR3 sequence: CASSQHRGGQINEKLFF. In DNA form, the CDR3 reads TGTGCCAGCAGCCAACATAGGGGCGGGCAGATTAATGAAAAACTGTTTTTT.

This chain connects TRBV5-6 to TRBJ2-5; unclear D gene. There are 16 residues in the CDR3. The V end lost 1 base, the J end lost 4 bases, and 17 bases lay between the germline ends. Germline CDR1 and CDR2: SGHDT and YYEEEE. The CDR3 here is CASSLTSVLVRETQYF. The CDR3 DNA is TGTGCCAGCAGCTTGACATCTGTGCTAGTCAGAGAGACCCAGTACTTC.

For this clone: This sample also contains other DNA sequences that code for the same CDR3. This CDR3 is CASSILAGATDTQYF. The CDR3 DNA reads as TGTGCCAGTAGTATCCTGGCCGGGGCAACAGATACGCAGTATTTT. The rearrangement uses TRBV19 and TRBJ2-3; either TRBD1 or TRBD2 may supply D (5 bases each). Germline V gene lookup returns CDR1 LNHDA and CDR2 SQIVND (reference sequence). This CDR3 comprises 15 residues. V dropped 3 bases and J dropped 3 bases, with 13 bases sitting between them.

This chain connects TRBV10-3 to TRBJ2-2, with 9 bases identical to TRBD1. In germline, CDR1 is ENHRY, CDR2 SYGVKD. The CDR3 loop spans 17 amino acids. V dropped 0 bases and J dropped 3; count of bases not matched to a gene: 5. The CDR3 DNA reads TGTGCCATCAGTGAGTCCCGGACAGGGGTACACACCGGGGAGCTGTTTTTT. Translated: CAISESRTGVHTGELFF.

The chain joins TRBV18 to TRBJ2-1; 14 positions agree with TRBD2. CDR3 length: 15 amino acids. Per germline, CDR1 KGHSH and CDR2 LQKENI. J gave up 3 bases and V 6 bases, and 1 base lay outside the gene matches. CDR3 protein: CASSGLAGVYNEQFF. In DNA, the CDR3 is TGTGCCAGCTCGGGACTAGCGGGAGTCTACAATGAGCAGTTCTTC. Looking up the rest from reference TRBV18 and TRBJ2-1 gives the full variable domain: NAGVMQNPRHLVRRRGQEARLRCSPMKGHSHVYWYRQLPEEGLKFMVYLQKENIIDESGMPKERFSAEFPKEGPSILRIQQVVRGDSAAYFCASSGLAGVYNEQFFGPGTRLTVL.

This clone showed up just once. The rearrangement uses TRBV29-1 and TRBJ2-1; possibly TRBD1 or TRBD2 for D (5 bases each). V was pared by 4 bases and J by 6 bases, with 10 bases between. The CDR3 sequence is 12 residues long. Germline lookup yields CDR1 SQVTM and CDR2 ANQGSEA. The CDR3 DNA reads TGCAGCGTTGTAGGGACCACCAATGAGCAGTTCTTC. This translates into CSVVGTTNEQFF.

This sequence joins TRBV7-9 and TRBJ1-3; 10 bases agree with TRBD1. Germline loops: CDR1 SEHNR, CDR2 FQNEAQ (reference sequence). The CDR3 spans 17 residues. V shed 1 base and J 0 bases; nucleotides not matched to a gene: 3. The CDR3 DNA reads TGTGCCAGCAGCTTAGTCCGGGACAGGGGCTCTGGAAACACCATATATTTT. Its protein is CASSLVRDRGSGNTIYF.

V is TRBV7-8 and J is TRBJ1-2, with TRBD1 matching over 10 bases. V was pared by 6 bases and J by 5 bases, with 6 bases of the junction left unmatched. The CDR3 extends over 14 amino acids. From germline, CDR1 is SGHVS and CDR2 FQNEAQ. The CDR3 is CASSPDRGQYGYTF. CDR3 coding DNA: TGTGCCAGCAGTCCTGACAGGGGGCAATATGGCTACACCTTC.

The rearrangement links TRBV6-1 to TRBJ2-7; 9 nucleotides line up with TRBD1. With V trimmed by 10 bases and J by 0 bases, 10 bases remained unmatched. The CDR3 totals 15 residues. Germline V lookup: CDR1 MNHNS, CDR2 SASEGT. CDR3 protein: CATQTGQGFSYEQYF. CDR3 DNA sequence: TGTGCCACTCAGACGGGACAGGGATTCTCCTACGAGCAGTACTTC.